The clone carrying this TCR beta chain was seen a handful of times. The sample belongs to a study of cytomegalovirus exposure and HLA in healthy donors. Primers included in the PCR were 60 Vbeta and 13 Jbeta primers. The table came from immunoSEQ multiplex PCR; TCRdb's copy has only in-frame clones and leaves some out. The sample has approximately 130,000 clones, 65% to 80% seen once; the top ten hold around 3.6%. The CDR3 has 15 residues. CDR1 and CDR2 (germline): SGHRS, YFSETQ. With 1 base removed from V and 4 bases from J, the gap between germline ends came to 11 bases. Sequencing was performed on PBMCs. This receptor was taken from a man younger than 40 in good health and CMV-seronegative. The chain links TRBV5-1 to TRBJ1-4; a possible D gene is TRBD1 (6 bases). The CDR3 spells CASSLQGHSNEKLFF. The CDR3 bases are TGCGCCAGCAGCTTGCAGGGACACAGTAATGAAAAACTGTTTTTT.